This T cell receptor (beta chain) was identified during a study of T cells in Graves' hyperthyroidism and ophthalmopathy. Study-level information: Peripheral blood was obtained at initial diagnosis, preceding any treatment. Overall study results and limits: Blood samples included most of the expanded thyroid clonotypes exceeding 0.001.

Amplified regions were TCR beta CDR3 sequences from RNA transcripts. The HTBI primer set served for first-round RT-PCR of the TCR CDR3. TCRdb re-analysed the multiplex PCR reads in MiXCR, keeping a single row per CDR3 protein. The repertoire includes roughly 360,000 distinct CDR3 sequences, roughly 12% of them detected once, and around 20% sits in the top ten. Before ophthalmopathy appeared, progressors gave blood at initial hyperthyroidism diagnosis. Points on this clonotype: Its antigen is as yet unknown.

The trim removed 2 bases at V and 4 bases at J, leaving 6 bases unmatched. The CDR3 totals 15 residues. Germline loops: CDR1 LGHDT, CDR2 YNNKEL (reference sequence). This sequence joins TRBV3-1 and TRBJ2-3; the match to TRBD2 covers 7 bases. Sequences were obtained from blood. The receptor's source is a man aged 25-45 years with Graves' hyperthyroidism that later progressed to Graves' ophthalmopathy. CDR3 coding DNA: TGTGCCAGCAGCCAAAATTCTGGGGGGGCAGATACGCAGTATTTT. This codes for CASSQNSGGADTQYF.